This entry lists 21 T cell receptor beta chains sequenced from one sample in a study of blood T cell repertoires in COVID-19. Clones were sequenced by immunoSEQ multiplex PCR, and TCRdb holds only the in-frame ones, with some missing. This sample has about 64,000 clones, with about 79% found just once. Sequencing was done on a sample of peripheral blood. These TCRs come from a woman aged 60-70 years with acute or convalescent COVID-19.

The rearrangement uses TRBV7-9 and TRBJ2-1; TRBD1 agrees at 7 bases. Trimming at V came to 4 bases and at J to 7 bases, leaving 4 bases not matched to a gene. The CDR3 covers 13 residues. CDR1 and CDR2 from the germline V gene are SEHNR and FQNEAQ (reference sequence). The CDR3 DNA sequence: TGTGCCAGCAGCTACAGGGGAAGGAATGAGCAGTTCTTC. Residues: CASSYRGRNEQFF.

This clone was seen just once. The chain uses TRBV9 and TRBJ2-7, with 9 bases lining up with TRBD1. CDR1 and CDR2 from the germline V gene are SGDLS and YYNGEE. V shed 0 bases and J 3 bases; nucleotides not matched to a gene: 1. The CDR3 is made up of 14 amino acids. CDR3 loop: CASSVGGQGYEQYF. The CDR3 DNA follows: TGTGCCAGCAGCGTAGGGGGACAGGGCTACGAGCAGTACTTC.

The chain links TRBV27 to TRBJ2-2; 7 bases are shared with TRBD1. The CDR3 runs to 14 residues. Germline V gene lookup returns CDR1 MNHEY and CDR2 SMNVEV (reference sequence). The junction had 1 base not matched to a gene; V was cut back by 3 bases and J by 3 bases. This chain's CDR3 is CASSFDRDTGELFF. The CDR3 coding sequence is TGTGCCAGCAGTTTCGACAGGGACACCGGGGAGCTGTTTTTT.

This clone was counted between two and nine times. The J gene is TRBJ1-2, the V gene TRBV11-2, with 7 bases matching TRBD1. V gave up 0 bases and J gave up 8 bases; unmatched junction bases: 24. There are 20 residues in the CDR3. Germline CDR1 SGHAT, CDR2 FQNNGV. In DNA form, the CDR3 reads TGTGCCAGCAGCTTAGATAGGTCTGGGGCAGGGGGGCATTTTAGGGTCGGCTACACCTTC. Encoded protein: CASSLDRSGAGGHFRVGYTF. The full variable domain, rest sourced from reference TRBV11-2 and TRBJ1-2, is EAGVAQSPRYKIIEKRQSVAFWCNPISGHATLYWYQQILGQGPKLLIQFQNNGVVDDSQLPKDRFSAERLKGVDSTLKIQPAKLEDSAVYLCASSLDRSGAGGHFRVGYTFGSGTRLTVV.

V is TRBV18 and J is TRBJ2-1; D perhaps matches TRBD2 (5 bases). CDR1 KGHSH and CDR2 LQKENI come from the germline V gene. Trimming cost V 5 bases and J 8 bases, with 10 bases left between them. The CDR3 covers 12 residues. CDR3 protein: CASSRRADEQFF. The CDR3 DNA is TGTGCCAGCTCAAGGCGGGCCGATGAGCAGTTCTTC.

The V and J genes are TRBV6-5 and TRBJ1-6, with 9 bases that match TRBD1. This CDR3 comprises 15 residues. The V segment lost 6 bases and the J segment 7 bases; nucleotides outside the gene matches: 7. Germline values: CDR1 MNHEY, CDR2 SVGAGI. The CDR3 nucleotides are TGTGCCAGCAGAGTCGCCGGGACAGGGAATTCACCCCTCCACTTT. It specifies CASRVAGTGNSPLHF.

This clone showed up just once. V gene TRBV3-1 (or the pseudogene TRBV3-2) combines with J gene TRBJ1-6; D unresolved. V lost 9 bases to trimming and J lost 5 bases, with 14 bases between them. CDR3 length equals 14 residues. From germline, CDR1 is LGHDT and CDR2 YNNKEL (reference sequence). In nucleotides, the CDR3 is TGTGCCAGTTCAAGGACGGGAAATAATTCACCCCTCCACTTT. Its protein product is CASSRTGNNSPLHF.

The chain employs TRBV5-1 and TRBJ1-6; 10 positions agree with TRBD1. Germline loops: CDR1 SGHRS, CDR2 YFSETQ. V was pared by 4 bases and J by 7 bases, with 8 bases of the junction left unmatched. This CDR3 is built from 16 residues. DNA for the CDR3: TGCGCCAGCAGCCTCGGACAGGGGGTTGGGAATTCACCCCTCCACTTT. This translates into CASSLGQGVGNSPLHF. The complete variable domain, with remaining parts taken from reference TRBV5-1 and TRBJ1-6, reads KAGVTQTPRYLIKTRGQQVTLSCSPISGHRSVSWYQQTPGQGLQFLFEYFSETQRNKGNFPGRFSGRQFSNSRSEMNVSTLELGDSALYLCASSLGQGVGNSPLHFGNGTRLTVT.

This chain joins TRBV12-3 or TRBV12-4 and TRBJ1-2; D remains ambiguous. The length of the CDR3 is 13 residues. Trimming left V 1 base short and J 7 bases short, with 10 bases between. CDR3 bases: TGTGCCAGCAGTTTAGGGCTGGGCAGTGGCTACACCTTC. It yields the protein CASSLGLGSGYTF.

This clone was detected only once. The rearrangement joins TRBV6-1 to TRBJ2-1; D unclear. The length of the CDR3 is 12 residues. Germline CDR1 reads MNHNS; CDR2 reads SASEGT. Trimming pared 5 bases from V and 5 bases from J, leaving 7 bases between. The CDR3 here is CASSSSHNEQFF. The CDR3 coding sequence is TGTGCCAGCAGTTCCAGTCACAATGAGCAGTTCTTC.

The chain links TRBV15 to TRBJ1-5; D is unclear. The V gene lost 5 bases and the J gene lost 7 bases, with 18 bases spanning the gap. Germline V gene lookup returns CDR1 LNHNV and CDR2 YYDKDF (reference sequence). CDR3 length equals 15 residues. This CDR3 reads CATSVRLSAGQPQHF. CDR3 sequence (DNA): TGTGCCACCAGCGTCCGACTGTCTGCGGGACAGCCCCAGCATTTT.

This clone was counted only a few times. The chain has TRBV4-2 and TRBJ1-3; 8 nucleotides line up with TRBD1. The CDR3 has 17 amino acids. In germline, CDR1 is LGHNA, CDR2 YNFKEQ. V shed 1 base and J 2 bases; nucleotides not matched to a gene: 7. The CDR3 nucleotides read TGTGCCAGCAGCCAAGGTTCAGGGGGCGATCCTGGAAACACCATATATTTT. Protein sequence: CASSQGSGGDPGNTIYF.

The chain combines TRBV15 with TRBJ2-1; perhaps TRBD2 as D (7 bases). CDR1 and CDR2 from the germline V gene are LNHNV and YYDKDF (reference sequence). The CDR3 extends over 18 amino acids. With 5 bases removed from V and 7 bases from J, the gap between germline ends came to 27 bases. The CDR3: CATSSKGSGGPNPNEQFF. Here the CDR3 DNA reads TGTGCCACCAGCTCCAAGGGGTCGGGGGGCCCCAATCCGAATGAGCAGTTCTTC.

V and J are TRBV23-1 and TRBJ1-5; D may be TRBD1 (5 bases). TRBV23-1 is given ORF status, its function remaining uncertain. The CDR3 sequence is 14 residues long. Trimming took 10 bases from V and 2 from J, leaving 15 bases between them. The CDR3: CATLTAPCNQPQHF. The CDR3 DNA reads as TGCGCCACCCTGACAGCACCCTGCAATCAGCCCCAGCATTTT.

The V call is TRBV6-5, the J call TRBJ1-6; D might be TRBD1 (5 bases). Germline V lookup: CDR1 MNHEY, CDR2 SVGAGI. The V gene lost 5 bases and the J gene lost 6 bases, with 11 bases spanning the gap. The length of the CDR3 is 14 residues. CDR3: CASSLGQGNSPLHF. The CDR3 nucleotides read TGTGCCAGCAGTCTGGGGCAGGGTAATTCACCCCTCCACTTT.

J is TRBJ1-1 and V is TRBV12-3 or TRBV12-4; D not certain. V lost 3 bases and J 0 bases, leaving 5 bases between the germline ends. The CDR3 length is 13 residues. CDR3 region: CASSFSVNTEAFF. CDR3 bases: TGTGCCAGCAGTTTCTCGGTGAACACTGAAGCTTTCTTT.

The chain recombines TRBV12-1 with TRBJ2-7; no check of the table's D call, TRBD2, against the DNA was made. TRBV12-1 represents a pseudogene. The CDR3 is 14 residues long. CDR3 region: CASTDSGLTYEQYF. Written as DNA, the CDR3 is TGTGCCAGCACCGACTCGGGTCTGACCTACGAGCAGTACTTC.

The chain recombines TRBV6-2 or TRBV6-3 with TRBJ1-2; D not resolved. The V end lost 7 bases, the J end lost 0 bases, and 12 bases lay between the germline ends. In germline, CDR1 is MNHEY, CDR2 SVGEGT. CDR3 length: 14 amino acids. The CDR3 loop is CASTPMWPNYGYTF. The DNA of the CDR3 is TGTGCCAGCACCCCGATGTGGCCTAACTATGGCTACACCTTC.

This clone was seen only once. The rearrangement links TRBV6-2 or TRBV6-3 to TRBJ2-3; D is perhaps TRBD1 (6 bases). V lost 2 bases and J 2 bases, leaving 8 bases between the germline ends. This CDR3 region has 14 residues. Germline CDR1 MNHEY, CDR2 SVGEGT. CDR3 amino acids: CASSYGDNTDTQYF. The DNA for the CDR3 is TGTGCCAGCAGTTACGGGGACAACACAGATACGCAGTATTTT.

J is TRBJ2-4 and V is TRBV9; TRBD2 matches at 7 bases. CDR1 is SGDLS, CDR2 YYNGEE, per germline. The junction had 9 bases not matched to a gene; V was cut back by 4 bases and J by 8 bases. The CDR3 length is 14 residues. The DNA for the CDR3 is TGTGCCAGCAGCCGGGGGGAGTCCGGCGACATTCAGTACTTC. Its protein is CASSRGESGDIQYF.

This chain uses TRBV2 with TRBJ1-4; 9 bases agree with TRBD1. The CDR3 extends over 16 amino acids. Per the germline V gene, CDR1 is SNHLY and CDR2 is FYNNEI. V was clipped by 11 bases and J by 2 bases; unmatched bases: 12. The CDR3 reads CAAQIQGAGTNEKLFF. The CDR3 DNA is TGTGCCGCTCAAATACAGGGGGCCGGGACTAATGAAAAACTGTTTTTT.